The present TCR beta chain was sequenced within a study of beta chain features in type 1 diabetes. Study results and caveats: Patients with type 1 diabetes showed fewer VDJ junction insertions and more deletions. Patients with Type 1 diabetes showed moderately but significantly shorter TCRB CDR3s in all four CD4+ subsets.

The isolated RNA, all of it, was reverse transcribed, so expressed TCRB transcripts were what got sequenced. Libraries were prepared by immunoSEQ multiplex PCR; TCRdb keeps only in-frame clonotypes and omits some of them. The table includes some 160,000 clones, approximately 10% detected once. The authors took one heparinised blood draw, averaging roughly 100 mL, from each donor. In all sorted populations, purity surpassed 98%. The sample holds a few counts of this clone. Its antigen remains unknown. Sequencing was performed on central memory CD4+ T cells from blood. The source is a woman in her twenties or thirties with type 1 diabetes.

CDR3 amino acids: CSARPGGDTGELFF. The CDR3 DNA is TGCAGCGCCCGGCCGGGGGGAGACACCGGGGAGCTGTTTTTT. The chain uses TRBV29-1 and TRBJ2-2, with TRBD2 matching 7 bases. The V segment lost 7 bases and the J segment 3 bases; nucleotides outside the gene matches: 8. This CDR3 region has 14 residues. Germline V gene lookup returns CDR1 SQVTM and CDR2 ANQGSEA.